Below are 5 T cell receptor beta chains sequenced from a single sample in a study of blood T cell repertoires in COVID-19. Sequencing used immunoSEQ multiplex PCR; TCRdb keeps in-frame clones, though not all of them. The data contain more than 95,000 clones, about 90% of them singletons. Sequencing was carried out using peripheral blood. The receptors were gathered from a man in his forties or fifties with acute or convalescent COVID-19.

This chain links TRBV19 with TRBJ2-2; no firm D call. V lost 5 bases to trimming and J lost 0 bases, with 13 bases between them. Germline lookup yields CDR1 LNHDA and CDR2 SQIVND (reference sequence). CDR3 length equals 16 residues. CDR3 nucleotides: TGTGCCAGTAGTTCTCGGGTAGCCCCGAACACCGGGGAGCTGTTTTTT. Translation gives CASSSRVAPNTGELFF.

The rearrangement links TRBV6-6 to TRBJ1-3, with a weak D call TRBD1 (6 bases). The CDR3 covers 15 residues. Germline lookup yields CDR1 MNHNY and CDR2 SVGAGI (reference sequence). V lost 4 bases and J 1 base, leaving 11 bases between the germline ends. The CDR3 is CASSSLQGSGNTIYF. The CDR3 DNA sequence: TGTGCCAGCAGTTCTCTCCAGGGGTCTGGAAACACCATATATTTT.

The rearrangement uses TRBV27 and TRBJ1-6; a possible D gene is TRBD1 (6 bases). Trimming removed 6 bases at V and 9 bases at J, with 15 bases between. The CDR3 length is 14 residues. Germline CDR1 and CDR2: MNHEY and SMNVEV (reference sequence). The DNA for the CDR3 is TGTGCCAGCAGCGTCACAGGGAGTAGTTCACCCCTCCACTTT. It yields the protein CASSVTGSSSPLHF.

The genes are TRBV19 and TRBJ1-1; possibly TRBD1 for D (5 bases). The V gene's germline CDR1 is LNHDA and CDR2 SQIVND (reference sequence). V was trimmed by 6 bases and J by 4 bases, leaving 15 bases between them. CDR3 length: 14 amino acids. The CDR3 sequence: CASSLYGRGTEAFF. In DNA form, the CDR3 reads TGTGCCAGTAGCTTATACGGGAGGGGCACTGAAGCTTTCTTT.

The chain recombines TRBV7-9 with TRBJ2-7, with TRBD1 matching over 9 bases. The V segment lost 4 bases and the J segment 7 bases; nucleotides outside the gene matches: 2. The germline CDR1 and CDR2 sequences are SEHNR and FQNEAQ (reference sequence). There are 12 residues in the CDR3. The CDR3 bases are TGTGCCAGCAGCTCCGGACAGGGGGAGCAGTACTTC. This codes for CASSSGQGEQYF.